This T cell receptor (beta chain) was profiled in a study of tumor-infiltrating lymphocytes in primary liver carcinoma. Study results and caveats: Tumor-adjacent and tumor-blood pairs overlapped less than tumor region pairs did.

With respect to this clonotype: Its specificity is unknown.

TCR beta cDNA was made from approximately 500 ng total RNA with a constant-region primer. Three nested multiplex PCR rounds, a slightly modified ARM-PCR, produced the libraries for TCR beta. Rounds one and two of PCR, each of roughly 10 cycles, were primed with TRBV1-TRBV30 forward primers and a C-beta reverse primer. TCRdb re-called the multiplex PCR reads through MiXCR, storing one row per CDR3 protein. The sample lists 310,000 or so distinct CDR3 sequences, roughly 61% occurring once. The researchers obtained blood RNA from unsorted whole blood and also extracted germline DNA. CDR3 length: 14 residues. Germline V gives CDR1 SGHRS, CDR2 YFSETQ. With 1 base removed from V and 8 bases from J, the gap between germline ends came to 10 bases.

The rearrangement joins TRBV5-1 to TRBJ1-6; possible D gene TRBD1, 6 bases. Sequenced sample: peripheral blood. The TCR originated in a man in his forties or fifties with primary liver carcinoma and hepatitis B virus infection. CDR3 sequence reads: CASSLRGADSPLHF. The DNA for the CDR3 is TGCGCCAGCAGCTTGAGGGGGGCCGATTCACCCCTCCACTTT. Full variable domain (rest looked up from reference TRBV5-1 and TRBJ1-6): KAGVTQTPRYLIKTRGQQVTLSCSPISGHRSVSWYQQTPGQGLQFLFEYFSETQRNKGNFPGRFSGRQFSNSRSEMNVSTLELGDSALYLCASSLRGADSPLHFGNGTRLTVT.